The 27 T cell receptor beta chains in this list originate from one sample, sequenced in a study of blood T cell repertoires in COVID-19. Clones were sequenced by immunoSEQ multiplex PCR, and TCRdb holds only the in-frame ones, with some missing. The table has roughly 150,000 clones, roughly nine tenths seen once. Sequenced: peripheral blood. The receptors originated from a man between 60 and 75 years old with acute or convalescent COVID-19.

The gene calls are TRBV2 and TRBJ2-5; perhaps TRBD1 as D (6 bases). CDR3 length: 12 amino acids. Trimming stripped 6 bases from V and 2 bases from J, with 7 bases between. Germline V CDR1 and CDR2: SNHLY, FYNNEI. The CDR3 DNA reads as TGTGCCAGCAGCGGACAGCAAGAGACCCAGTACTTC. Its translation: CASSGQQETQYF.

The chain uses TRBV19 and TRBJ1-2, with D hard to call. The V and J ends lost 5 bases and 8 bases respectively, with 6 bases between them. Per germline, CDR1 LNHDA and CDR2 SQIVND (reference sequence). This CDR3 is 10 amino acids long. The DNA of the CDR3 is TGTGCCAGTAGTTTCTACGGCTACACCTTC. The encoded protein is CASSFYGYTF.

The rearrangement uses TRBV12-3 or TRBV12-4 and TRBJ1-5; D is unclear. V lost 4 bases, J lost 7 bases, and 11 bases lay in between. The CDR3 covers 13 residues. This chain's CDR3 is CASSWERGQPQHF. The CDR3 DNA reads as TGTGCCAGCAGTTGGGAGCGAGGGCAGCCCCAGCATTTT.

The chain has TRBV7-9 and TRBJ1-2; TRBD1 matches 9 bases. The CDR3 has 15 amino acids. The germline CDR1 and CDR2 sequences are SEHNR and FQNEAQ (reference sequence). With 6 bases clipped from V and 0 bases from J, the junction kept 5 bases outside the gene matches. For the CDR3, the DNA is TGTGCCAGCAGATCCGGGACAGGGCCTAACTATGGCTACACCTTC. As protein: CASRSGTGPNYGYTF.

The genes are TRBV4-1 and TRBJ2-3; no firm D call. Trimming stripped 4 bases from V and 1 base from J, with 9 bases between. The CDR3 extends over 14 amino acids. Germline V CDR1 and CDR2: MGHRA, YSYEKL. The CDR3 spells CASSRGPRTDTQYF. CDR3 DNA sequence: TGCGCCAGCAGCCGCGGCCCCCGCACAGATACGCAGTATTTT.

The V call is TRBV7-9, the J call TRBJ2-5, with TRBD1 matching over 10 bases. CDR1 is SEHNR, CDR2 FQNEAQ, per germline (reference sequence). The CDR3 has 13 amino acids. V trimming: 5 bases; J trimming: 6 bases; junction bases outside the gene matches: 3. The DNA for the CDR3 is TGTGCCAGCAGCGGGACAGGGGTAAAGACCCAGTACTTC. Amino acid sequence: CASSGTGVKTQYF.

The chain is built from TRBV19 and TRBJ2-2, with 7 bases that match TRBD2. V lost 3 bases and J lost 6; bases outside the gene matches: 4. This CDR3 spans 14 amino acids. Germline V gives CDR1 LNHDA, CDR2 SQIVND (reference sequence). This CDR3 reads CASSIWAGAGELFF. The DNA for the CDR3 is TGTGCCAGTAGTATTTGGGCGGGGGCCGGGGAGCTGTTTTTT.

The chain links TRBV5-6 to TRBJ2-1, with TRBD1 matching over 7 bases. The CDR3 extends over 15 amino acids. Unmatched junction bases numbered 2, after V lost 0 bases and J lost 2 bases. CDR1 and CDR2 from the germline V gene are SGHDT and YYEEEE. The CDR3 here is CASSLGQGAYNEQFF. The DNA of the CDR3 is TGTGCCAGCAGCTTGGGGCAGGGGGCCTACAATGAGCAGTTCTTC.

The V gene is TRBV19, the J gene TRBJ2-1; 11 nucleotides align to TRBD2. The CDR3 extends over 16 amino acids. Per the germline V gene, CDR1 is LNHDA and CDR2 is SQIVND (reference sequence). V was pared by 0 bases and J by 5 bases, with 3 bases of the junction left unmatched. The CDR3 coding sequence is TGTGCCAGTAGTATAGATAGACTAGCGGGGAACAATGAGCAGTTCTTC. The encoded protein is CASSIDRLAGNNEQFF. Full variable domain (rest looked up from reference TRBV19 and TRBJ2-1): DGGITQSPKYLFRKEGQNVTLSCEQNLNHDAMYWYRQDPGQGLRLIYYSQIVNDFQKGDIAEGYSVSREKKESFPLTVTSAQKNPTAFYLCASSIDRLAGNNEQFFGPGTRLTVL.

This CDR3 is CASSGGEHYGYTF. As DNA, the CDR3 is TGTGCCAGTAGTGGCGGGGAGCACTATGGCTACACCTTC. The gene calls are TRBV19 and TRBJ1-2; no definite D call. In germline, CDR1 is LNHDA, CDR2 SQIVND (reference sequence). Trimming removed 5 bases from V and 3 bases from J, with 10 bases in between. The CDR3 loop spans 13 amino acids.

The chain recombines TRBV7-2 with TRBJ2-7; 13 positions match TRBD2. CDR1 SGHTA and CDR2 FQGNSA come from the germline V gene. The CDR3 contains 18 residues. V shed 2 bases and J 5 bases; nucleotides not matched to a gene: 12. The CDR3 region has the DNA TGTGCCAGCAGCTTAAACGAGACAGGACTAGCGGGGGTCCACGAGCAGTACTTC. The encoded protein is CASSLNETGLAGVHEQYF.

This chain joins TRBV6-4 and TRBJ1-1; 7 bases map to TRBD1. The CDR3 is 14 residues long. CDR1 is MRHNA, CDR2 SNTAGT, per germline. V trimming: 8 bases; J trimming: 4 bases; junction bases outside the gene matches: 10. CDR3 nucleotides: TGTGCCAGCCGTTCTAGGGGGCATACCACTGAAGCTTTCTTT. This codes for CASRSRGHTTEAFF.

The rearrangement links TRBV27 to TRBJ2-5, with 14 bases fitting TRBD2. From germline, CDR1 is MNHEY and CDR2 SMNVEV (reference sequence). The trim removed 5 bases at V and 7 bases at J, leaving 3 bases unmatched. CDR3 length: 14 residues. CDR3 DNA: TGTGCCAGCAGTCAAGGACTAGCGGGGGGGACCCAGTACTTC. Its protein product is CASSQGLAGGTQYF.

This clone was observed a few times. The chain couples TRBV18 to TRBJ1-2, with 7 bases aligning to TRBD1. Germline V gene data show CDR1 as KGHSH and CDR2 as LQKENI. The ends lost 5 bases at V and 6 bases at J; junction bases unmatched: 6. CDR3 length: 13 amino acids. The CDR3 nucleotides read TGTGCCAGCTCAACCGGGACAGTGGATGGCTACACCTTC. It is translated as CASSTGTVDGYTF.

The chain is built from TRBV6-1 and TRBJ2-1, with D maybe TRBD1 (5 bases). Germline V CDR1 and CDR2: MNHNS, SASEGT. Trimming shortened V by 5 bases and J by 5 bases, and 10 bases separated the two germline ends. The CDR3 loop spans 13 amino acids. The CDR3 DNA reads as TGTGCCAGCAGTTATGGCAGGGACAATGAGCAGTTCTTC. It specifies CASSYGRDNEQFF.

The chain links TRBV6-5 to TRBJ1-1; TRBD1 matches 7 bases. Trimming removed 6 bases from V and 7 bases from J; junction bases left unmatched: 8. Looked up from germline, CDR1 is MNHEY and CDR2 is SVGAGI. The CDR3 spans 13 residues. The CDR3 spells CASSFPDRNEAFF. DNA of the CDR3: TGTGCCAGCAGCTTCCCGGACAGGAATGAAGCTTTCTTT.

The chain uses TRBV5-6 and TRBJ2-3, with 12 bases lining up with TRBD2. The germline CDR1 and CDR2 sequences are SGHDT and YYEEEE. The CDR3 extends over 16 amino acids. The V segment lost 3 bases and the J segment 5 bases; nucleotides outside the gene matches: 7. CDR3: CASSSSSGGARDTQYF. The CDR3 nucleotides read TGTGCCAGCAGCTCATCTAGCGGGGGGGCCAGAGATACGCAGTATTTT.

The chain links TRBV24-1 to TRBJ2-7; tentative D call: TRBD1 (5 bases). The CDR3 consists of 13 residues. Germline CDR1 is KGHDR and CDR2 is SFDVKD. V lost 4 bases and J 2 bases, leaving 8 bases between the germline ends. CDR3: CATSDQGTYEQYF. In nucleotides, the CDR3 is TGTGCCACCAGTGACCAGGGCACCTACGAGCAGTACTTC.

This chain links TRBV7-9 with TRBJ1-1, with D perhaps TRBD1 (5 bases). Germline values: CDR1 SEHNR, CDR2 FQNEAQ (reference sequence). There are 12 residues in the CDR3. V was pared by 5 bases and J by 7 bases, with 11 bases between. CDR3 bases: TGTGCCAGCAGCCCCAGGGTCCTTGAAGCTTTCTTT. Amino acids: CASSPRVLEAFF.

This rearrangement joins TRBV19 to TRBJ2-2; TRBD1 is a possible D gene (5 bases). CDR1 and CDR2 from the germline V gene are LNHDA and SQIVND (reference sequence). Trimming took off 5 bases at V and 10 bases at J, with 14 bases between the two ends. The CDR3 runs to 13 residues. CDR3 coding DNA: TGTGCCAGTAGTGGCAGGGCCCTTCCGGAGCTGTTTTTT. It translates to CASSGRALPELFF.

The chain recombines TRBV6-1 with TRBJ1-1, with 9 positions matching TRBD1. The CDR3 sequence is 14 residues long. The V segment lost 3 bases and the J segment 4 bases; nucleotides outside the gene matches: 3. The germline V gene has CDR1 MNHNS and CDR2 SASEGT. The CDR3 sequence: CASSEDRGVTEAFF. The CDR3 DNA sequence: TGTGCCAGCAGTGAGGACAGGGGCGTCACTGAAGCTTTCTTT.

The CDR3 nucleotides are TGTGCCAGCAGCCCAGACAGGGGACCCCTCCACTTT. Its translation: CASSPDRGPLHF. The chain joins TRBV3-1 (or the pseudogene TRBV3-2) to TRBJ1-6; TRBD1 matches at 8 bases. CDR3 length: 12 amino acids. CDR1 and CDR2 from the germline V gene are LGHDT and YNNKEL (reference sequence). The J segment lost 12 bases and the V segment lost 4 bases, leaving 2 bases of the junction unmatched.

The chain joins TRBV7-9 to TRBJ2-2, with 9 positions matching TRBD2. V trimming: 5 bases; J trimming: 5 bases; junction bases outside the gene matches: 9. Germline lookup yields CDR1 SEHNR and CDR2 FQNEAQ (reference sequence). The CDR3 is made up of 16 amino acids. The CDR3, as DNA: TGTGCCAGCAGCATACCGGGACTAGCTATGACCGGGGAGCTGTTTTTT. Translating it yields CASSIPGLAMTGELFF.

The CDR3 region has the DNA TGTGCCAGCTCACCAGACAGGGTCGACACCATATATTTT. This codes for CASSPDRVDTIYF. The chain is built from TRBV18 and TRBJ1-3; 7 bases agree with TRBD1. This CDR3 has 13 amino acids. The junction had 3 bases not matched to a gene; V was cut back by 2 bases and J by 8 bases. Germline V gene lookup returns CDR1 KGHSH and CDR2 LQKENI.

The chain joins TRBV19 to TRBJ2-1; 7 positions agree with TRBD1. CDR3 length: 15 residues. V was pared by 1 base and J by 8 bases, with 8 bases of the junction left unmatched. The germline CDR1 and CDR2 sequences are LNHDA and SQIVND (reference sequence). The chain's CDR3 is CASSIGGRGFDEQFF. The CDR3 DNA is TGTGCCAGTAGTATAGGTGGCAGGGGGTTTGATGAGCAGTTCTTC.

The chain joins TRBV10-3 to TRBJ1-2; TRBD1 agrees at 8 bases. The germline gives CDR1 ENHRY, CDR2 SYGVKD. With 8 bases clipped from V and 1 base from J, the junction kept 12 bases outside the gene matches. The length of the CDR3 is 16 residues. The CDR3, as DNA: TGTGCCATCGTCCCCCGGACAGGGAACTTTAACTATGGCTACACCTTC. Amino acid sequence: CAIVPRTGNFNYGYTF.

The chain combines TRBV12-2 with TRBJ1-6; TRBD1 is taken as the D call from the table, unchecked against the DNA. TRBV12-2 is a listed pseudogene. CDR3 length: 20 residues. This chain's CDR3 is CASRLEFKGCPPCNNSPLHF. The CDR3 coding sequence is TGTGCAAGTCGCTTAGAATTTAAGGGGTGCCCGCCCTGTAATAATTCACCCCTCCACTTT.